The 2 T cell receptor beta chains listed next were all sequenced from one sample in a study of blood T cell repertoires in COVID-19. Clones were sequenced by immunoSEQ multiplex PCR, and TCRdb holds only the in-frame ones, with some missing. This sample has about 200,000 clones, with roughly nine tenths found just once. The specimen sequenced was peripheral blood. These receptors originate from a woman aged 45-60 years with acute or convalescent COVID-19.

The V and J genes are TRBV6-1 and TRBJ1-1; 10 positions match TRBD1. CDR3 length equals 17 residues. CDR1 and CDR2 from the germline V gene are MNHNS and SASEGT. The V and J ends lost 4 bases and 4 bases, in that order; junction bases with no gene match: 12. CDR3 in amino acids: CASSARQGAVGTTEAFF. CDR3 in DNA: TGTGCCAGCAGTGCCCGACAGGGGGCGGTTGGGACCACTGAAGCTTTCTTT.

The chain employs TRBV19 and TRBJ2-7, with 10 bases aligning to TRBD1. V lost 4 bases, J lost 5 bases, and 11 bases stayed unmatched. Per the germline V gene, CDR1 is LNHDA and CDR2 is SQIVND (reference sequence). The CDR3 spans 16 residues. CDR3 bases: TGTGCCAGTAGTAGCCCTCAGACAGGGGGCATCCACGAGCAGTACTTC. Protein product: CASSSPQTGGIHEQYF.